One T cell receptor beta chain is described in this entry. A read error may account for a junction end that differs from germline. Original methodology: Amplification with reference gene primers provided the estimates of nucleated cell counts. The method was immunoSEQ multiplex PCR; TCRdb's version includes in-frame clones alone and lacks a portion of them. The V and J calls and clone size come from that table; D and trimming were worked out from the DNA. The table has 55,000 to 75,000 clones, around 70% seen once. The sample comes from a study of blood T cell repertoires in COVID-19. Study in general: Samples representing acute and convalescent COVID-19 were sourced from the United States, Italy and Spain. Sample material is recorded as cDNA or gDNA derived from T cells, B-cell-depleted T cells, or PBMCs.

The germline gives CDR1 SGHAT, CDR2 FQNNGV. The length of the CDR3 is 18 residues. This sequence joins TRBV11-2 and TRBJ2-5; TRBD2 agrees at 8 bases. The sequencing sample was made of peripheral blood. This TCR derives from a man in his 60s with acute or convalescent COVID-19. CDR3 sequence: CASSLGFTSGGPQGTQYF. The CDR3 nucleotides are TGTGCCAGCAGCTTAGGTTTTACGAGCGGGGGTCCCCAAGGGACCCAGTACTTC. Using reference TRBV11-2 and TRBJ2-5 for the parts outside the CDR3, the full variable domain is EAGVAQSPRYKIIEKRQSVAFWCNPISGHATLYWYQQILGQGPKLLIQFQNNGVVDDSQLPKDRFSAERLKGVDSTLKIQPAKLEDSAVYLCASSLGFTSGGPQGTQYFGPGTRLLVL.